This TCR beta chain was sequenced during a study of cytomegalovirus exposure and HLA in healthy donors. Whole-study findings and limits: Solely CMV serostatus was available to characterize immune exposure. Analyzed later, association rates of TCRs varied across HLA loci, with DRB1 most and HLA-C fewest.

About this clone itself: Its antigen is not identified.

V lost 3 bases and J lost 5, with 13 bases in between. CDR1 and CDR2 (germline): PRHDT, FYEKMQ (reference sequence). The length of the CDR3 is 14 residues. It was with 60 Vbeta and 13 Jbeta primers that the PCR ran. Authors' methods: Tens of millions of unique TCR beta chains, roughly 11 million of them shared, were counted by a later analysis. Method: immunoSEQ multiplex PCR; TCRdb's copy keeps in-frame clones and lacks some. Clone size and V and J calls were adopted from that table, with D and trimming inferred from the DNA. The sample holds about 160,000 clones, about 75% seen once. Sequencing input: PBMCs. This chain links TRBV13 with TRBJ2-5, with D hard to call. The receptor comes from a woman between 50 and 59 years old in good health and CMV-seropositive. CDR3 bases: TGTGCCAGCAGCTTCGGGTTCCCTGGGGAGACCCAGTACTTC. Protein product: CASSFGFPGETQYF.